This TCR beta chain is from a study of PD-1 blockade in mismatch repair-deficient tumors. Clones were read by immunoSEQ multiplex PCR, and TCRdb kept only the in-frame ones, dropping some. The sample consists of thousands of clones, more than 60% of them appearing once. Specified time point: archival surgical resection tumor tissue. TCRs were sequenced from a few patients responding to pembrolizumab. In germline, CDR1 is SGDLS, CDR2 YYNGEE. CDR3 length equals 15 residues. The germline V and J ends were trimmed by 1 base and 0 bases, with 9 bases remaining between them. This specimen was primary tumor tissue, taken from a patient treated with pembrolizumab. The rearrangement links TRBV9 to TRBJ2-3, with D perhaps matching TRBD2 (6 bases). This clonotype originated in an adult with mismatch repair-deficient cancer. As DNA, the CDR3 is TGTGCCAGCAGCGTAATAAGCGGGAGCACAGATACGCAGTATTTT. This translates into CASSVISGSTDTQYF.